These 14 T cell receptor beta chains were sequenced from one sample in a study of T cells in Graves' hyperthyroidism and ophthalmopathy. RNA transcripts were the template for amplifying TCR beta CDR3 regions. HTBI primers were used for first-round RT-PCR of the TCR CDR3. TCRdb redid the calling of the multiplex PCR reads with MiXCR, one entry per CDR3 protein. The data contain about 640,000 distinct CDR3 sequences, around 20% of them singletons. Specimen: blood. The source is a man aged 30-40 years with Graves' ophthalmopathy.

CDR3 loop: CASSLYIGRAIDNEQFF. In nucleotides, the CDR3 is TGTGCCAGCAGTTTATACATCGGGAGGGCCATAGACAATGAGCAGTTCTTC. The chain has TRBV27 and TRBJ2-1; 8 positions agree with TRBD2. From germline, CDR1 is MNHEY and CDR2 SMNVEV (reference sequence). The CDR3 length is 17 residues. V lost 1 base, J lost 5 bases, and 10 bases stayed unmatched.

V is TRBV4-1 and J is TRBJ2-3; D may be TRBD2 (6 bases). V was trimmed by 4 bases and J by 1 base, leaving 15 bases between them. This CDR3 comprises 16 residues. Per the germline V gene, CDR1 is MGHRA and CDR2 is YSYEKL. DNA for the CDR3: TGCGCCAGCAGCCGTCGTGCGGGAATAGGCACAGATACGCAGTATTTT. This translates into CASSRRAGIGTDTQYF.

The rearrangement links TRBV27 to TRBJ2-1; 7 bases match TRBD2. The CDR3 runs to 16 residues. After removal of 6 bases from V and 8 bases from J, the junction contained 16 bases not matched to a gene. CDR1 is MNHEY, CDR2 SMNVEV, per germline (reference sequence). CDR3 sequence (DNA): TGTGCCAGCAGGGGGGGGAGCGGGATGCCGTGGGATGAGCAGTTCTTC. It yields the protein CASRGGSGMPWDEQFF.

This clonotype was picked up many times. The chain uses TRBV5-1 and TRBJ2-2; a possible D gene is TRBD2 (5 bases). CDR3 size: 16 residues. Trimming took off 4 bases at V and 0 bases at J, with 13 bases between the two ends. Per the germline V gene, CDR1 is SGHRS and CDR2 is YFSETQ. CDR3: CASSREGFANTGELFF. The CDR3 coding sequence is TGCGCCAGCAGCCGGGAAGGGTTCGCGAACACCGGGGAGCTGTTTTTT.

The chain is built from TRBV12-3 or TRBV12-4 and TRBJ1-2; D remains ambiguous. The CDR3 runs 13 residues. V was cut by 9 bases and J by 5 bases, with 16 bases left in between. As DNA, the CDR3 is TGTGCCAGTGGCCCCGCGCTAGAGTATGGCTACACCTTC. Translating it yields CASGPALEYGYTF.

The rearrangement uses TRBV6-2 or TRBV6-3 and TRBJ1-2; TRBD1 is a possible D gene (6 bases). V gave up 5 bases and J gave up 1 base, with 17 bases separating them. This CDR3 comprises 16 residues. CDR1 and CDR2 from the germline V gene are MNHEY and SVGEGT. The CDR3 here is CASSLSGTTLNYGYTF. The CDR3 DNA follows: TGTGCCAGCAGTCTATCCGGGACAACTCTTAACTATGGCTACACCTTC.

This clonotype was counted between two and nine times. This sequence joins TRBV6-2 or TRBV6-3 and TRBJ2-3, with a possible D match to TRBD2 (5 bases). V shed 6 bases and J shed 2 bases, with 12 bases lying between them. The CDR3 spans 14 residues. Germline CDR1 is MNHEY and CDR2 is SVGEGT. The CDR3 DNA follows: TGTGCCAGCAGCTCGGGATTCTCCACAGATACGCAGTATTTT. Translating gives CASSSGFSTDTQYF.

This clonotype was counted a few times. The chain couples TRBV7-6 to TRBJ2-3, with a weak D call TRBD2 (6 bases). The V end lost 0 bases, the J end lost 0 bases, and 10 bases lay between the germline ends. Germline V gene sequence: CDR1 SGHVS, CDR2 FNYEAQ. The CDR3 has 16 residues. CDR3 sequence (DNA): TGTGCCAGCAGCTTAGCGATAGCGGAGAGCACAGATACGCAGTATTTT. Amino acids: CASSLAIAESTDTQYF.

This clonotype was seen only once. One end of the junction is discordant with germline, which a read error may explain. The chain combines TRBV6-2 or TRBV6-3 with TRBJ2-1; possible D gene TRBD2, 5 bases. The CDR3 has 16 residues. Per germline, CDR1 MNHEY and CDR2 SVGEGT. In DNA form, the CDR3 reads TGTACCAGCAGCCGTGGACTGCCTAGCTCCTACAATGAGCAGTTCTTC. Protein sequence: CTSSRGLPSSYNEQFF.

V gene TRBV28 combines with J gene TRBJ2-1, with D maybe TRBD2 (5 bases). V lost 7 bases, J lost 2 bases, and 9 bases lay in between. This CDR3 has 13 residues. Germline V CDR1 and CDR2: MDHEN, SYDVKM. CDR3 DNA sequence: TGTGCCAGCAACCGACTACCCTACAATGAGCAGTTCTTC. Protein sequence: CASNRLPYNEQFF. The complete variable domain, with remaining parts taken from reference TRBV28 and TRBJ2-1, reads DVKVTQSSRYLVKRTGEKVFLECVQDMDHENMFWYRQDPGLGLRLIYFSYDVKMKEKGDIPEGYSVSREKKERFSLILESASTNQTSMYLCASNRLPYNEQFFGPGTRLTVL.

This clonotype was detected only a few times. The chain combines TRBV6-1 with TRBJ2-6; 7 bases agree with TRBD1. The CDR3 sequence is 15 residues long. The germline CDR1 and CDR2 sequences are MNHNS and SASEGT. Unmatched junction bases numbered 3, after V lost 6 bases and J lost 1 base. The CDR3 bases are TGTGCCAGCAGCACAGGGGTTTCTGGGGCCAACGTCCTGACTTTC. Its protein product is CASSTGVSGANVLTF.

This clonotype was seen repeatedly, ten times or more. The V call is TRBV2, the J call TRBJ1-2, with D possibly TRBD1 on 6 matching bases. Germline V gene sequence: CDR1 SNHLY, CDR2 FYNNEI. V gave up 5 bases and J gave up 0 bases, with 13 bases separating them. CDR3 length: 15 amino acids. CDR3 in DNA: TGTGCCAGCAGTCGCGACAGGTTAGCTAACTATGGCTACACCTTC. This gives the protein CASSRDRLANYGYTF.

This clonotype has a count of ten or more. The chain employs TRBV11-2 and TRBJ1-2; the D gene is possibly TRBD1 (5 bases). Trimming took off 5 bases at V and 8 bases at J, with 21 bases between the two ends. CDR1 SGHAT and CDR2 FQNNGV come from the germline V gene. This CDR3 spans 15 amino acids. The CDR3 DNA follows: TGTGCCAGCAGCCGTCAGGGACTTCAGAGTGAGGGCTACACCTTC. Protein sequence: CASSRQGLQSEGYTF. Looking up the rest from reference TRBV11-2 and TRBJ1-2 gives the full variable domain: EAGVAQSPRYKIIEKRQSVAFWCNPISGHATLYWYQQILGQGPKLLIQFQNNGVVDDSQLPKDRFSAERLKGVDSTLKIQPAKLEDSAVYLCASSRQGLQSEGYTFGSGTRLTVV.

This clonotype has a handful of counts. The chain carries TRBV11-1 and TRBJ2-1; 9 nucleotides line up with TRBD1. Germline lookup yields CDR1 SGHAT and CDR2 FQDESV (reference sequence). Trimming took 0 bases from V and 5 from J; bases not matched to a gene: 5. The CDR3 covers 16 residues. For the CDR3, the DNA is TGTGCCAGCAGCTTAGCCGGGACAGGGATCCACAATGAGCAGTTCTTC. Amino acids: CASSLAGTGIHNEQFF.